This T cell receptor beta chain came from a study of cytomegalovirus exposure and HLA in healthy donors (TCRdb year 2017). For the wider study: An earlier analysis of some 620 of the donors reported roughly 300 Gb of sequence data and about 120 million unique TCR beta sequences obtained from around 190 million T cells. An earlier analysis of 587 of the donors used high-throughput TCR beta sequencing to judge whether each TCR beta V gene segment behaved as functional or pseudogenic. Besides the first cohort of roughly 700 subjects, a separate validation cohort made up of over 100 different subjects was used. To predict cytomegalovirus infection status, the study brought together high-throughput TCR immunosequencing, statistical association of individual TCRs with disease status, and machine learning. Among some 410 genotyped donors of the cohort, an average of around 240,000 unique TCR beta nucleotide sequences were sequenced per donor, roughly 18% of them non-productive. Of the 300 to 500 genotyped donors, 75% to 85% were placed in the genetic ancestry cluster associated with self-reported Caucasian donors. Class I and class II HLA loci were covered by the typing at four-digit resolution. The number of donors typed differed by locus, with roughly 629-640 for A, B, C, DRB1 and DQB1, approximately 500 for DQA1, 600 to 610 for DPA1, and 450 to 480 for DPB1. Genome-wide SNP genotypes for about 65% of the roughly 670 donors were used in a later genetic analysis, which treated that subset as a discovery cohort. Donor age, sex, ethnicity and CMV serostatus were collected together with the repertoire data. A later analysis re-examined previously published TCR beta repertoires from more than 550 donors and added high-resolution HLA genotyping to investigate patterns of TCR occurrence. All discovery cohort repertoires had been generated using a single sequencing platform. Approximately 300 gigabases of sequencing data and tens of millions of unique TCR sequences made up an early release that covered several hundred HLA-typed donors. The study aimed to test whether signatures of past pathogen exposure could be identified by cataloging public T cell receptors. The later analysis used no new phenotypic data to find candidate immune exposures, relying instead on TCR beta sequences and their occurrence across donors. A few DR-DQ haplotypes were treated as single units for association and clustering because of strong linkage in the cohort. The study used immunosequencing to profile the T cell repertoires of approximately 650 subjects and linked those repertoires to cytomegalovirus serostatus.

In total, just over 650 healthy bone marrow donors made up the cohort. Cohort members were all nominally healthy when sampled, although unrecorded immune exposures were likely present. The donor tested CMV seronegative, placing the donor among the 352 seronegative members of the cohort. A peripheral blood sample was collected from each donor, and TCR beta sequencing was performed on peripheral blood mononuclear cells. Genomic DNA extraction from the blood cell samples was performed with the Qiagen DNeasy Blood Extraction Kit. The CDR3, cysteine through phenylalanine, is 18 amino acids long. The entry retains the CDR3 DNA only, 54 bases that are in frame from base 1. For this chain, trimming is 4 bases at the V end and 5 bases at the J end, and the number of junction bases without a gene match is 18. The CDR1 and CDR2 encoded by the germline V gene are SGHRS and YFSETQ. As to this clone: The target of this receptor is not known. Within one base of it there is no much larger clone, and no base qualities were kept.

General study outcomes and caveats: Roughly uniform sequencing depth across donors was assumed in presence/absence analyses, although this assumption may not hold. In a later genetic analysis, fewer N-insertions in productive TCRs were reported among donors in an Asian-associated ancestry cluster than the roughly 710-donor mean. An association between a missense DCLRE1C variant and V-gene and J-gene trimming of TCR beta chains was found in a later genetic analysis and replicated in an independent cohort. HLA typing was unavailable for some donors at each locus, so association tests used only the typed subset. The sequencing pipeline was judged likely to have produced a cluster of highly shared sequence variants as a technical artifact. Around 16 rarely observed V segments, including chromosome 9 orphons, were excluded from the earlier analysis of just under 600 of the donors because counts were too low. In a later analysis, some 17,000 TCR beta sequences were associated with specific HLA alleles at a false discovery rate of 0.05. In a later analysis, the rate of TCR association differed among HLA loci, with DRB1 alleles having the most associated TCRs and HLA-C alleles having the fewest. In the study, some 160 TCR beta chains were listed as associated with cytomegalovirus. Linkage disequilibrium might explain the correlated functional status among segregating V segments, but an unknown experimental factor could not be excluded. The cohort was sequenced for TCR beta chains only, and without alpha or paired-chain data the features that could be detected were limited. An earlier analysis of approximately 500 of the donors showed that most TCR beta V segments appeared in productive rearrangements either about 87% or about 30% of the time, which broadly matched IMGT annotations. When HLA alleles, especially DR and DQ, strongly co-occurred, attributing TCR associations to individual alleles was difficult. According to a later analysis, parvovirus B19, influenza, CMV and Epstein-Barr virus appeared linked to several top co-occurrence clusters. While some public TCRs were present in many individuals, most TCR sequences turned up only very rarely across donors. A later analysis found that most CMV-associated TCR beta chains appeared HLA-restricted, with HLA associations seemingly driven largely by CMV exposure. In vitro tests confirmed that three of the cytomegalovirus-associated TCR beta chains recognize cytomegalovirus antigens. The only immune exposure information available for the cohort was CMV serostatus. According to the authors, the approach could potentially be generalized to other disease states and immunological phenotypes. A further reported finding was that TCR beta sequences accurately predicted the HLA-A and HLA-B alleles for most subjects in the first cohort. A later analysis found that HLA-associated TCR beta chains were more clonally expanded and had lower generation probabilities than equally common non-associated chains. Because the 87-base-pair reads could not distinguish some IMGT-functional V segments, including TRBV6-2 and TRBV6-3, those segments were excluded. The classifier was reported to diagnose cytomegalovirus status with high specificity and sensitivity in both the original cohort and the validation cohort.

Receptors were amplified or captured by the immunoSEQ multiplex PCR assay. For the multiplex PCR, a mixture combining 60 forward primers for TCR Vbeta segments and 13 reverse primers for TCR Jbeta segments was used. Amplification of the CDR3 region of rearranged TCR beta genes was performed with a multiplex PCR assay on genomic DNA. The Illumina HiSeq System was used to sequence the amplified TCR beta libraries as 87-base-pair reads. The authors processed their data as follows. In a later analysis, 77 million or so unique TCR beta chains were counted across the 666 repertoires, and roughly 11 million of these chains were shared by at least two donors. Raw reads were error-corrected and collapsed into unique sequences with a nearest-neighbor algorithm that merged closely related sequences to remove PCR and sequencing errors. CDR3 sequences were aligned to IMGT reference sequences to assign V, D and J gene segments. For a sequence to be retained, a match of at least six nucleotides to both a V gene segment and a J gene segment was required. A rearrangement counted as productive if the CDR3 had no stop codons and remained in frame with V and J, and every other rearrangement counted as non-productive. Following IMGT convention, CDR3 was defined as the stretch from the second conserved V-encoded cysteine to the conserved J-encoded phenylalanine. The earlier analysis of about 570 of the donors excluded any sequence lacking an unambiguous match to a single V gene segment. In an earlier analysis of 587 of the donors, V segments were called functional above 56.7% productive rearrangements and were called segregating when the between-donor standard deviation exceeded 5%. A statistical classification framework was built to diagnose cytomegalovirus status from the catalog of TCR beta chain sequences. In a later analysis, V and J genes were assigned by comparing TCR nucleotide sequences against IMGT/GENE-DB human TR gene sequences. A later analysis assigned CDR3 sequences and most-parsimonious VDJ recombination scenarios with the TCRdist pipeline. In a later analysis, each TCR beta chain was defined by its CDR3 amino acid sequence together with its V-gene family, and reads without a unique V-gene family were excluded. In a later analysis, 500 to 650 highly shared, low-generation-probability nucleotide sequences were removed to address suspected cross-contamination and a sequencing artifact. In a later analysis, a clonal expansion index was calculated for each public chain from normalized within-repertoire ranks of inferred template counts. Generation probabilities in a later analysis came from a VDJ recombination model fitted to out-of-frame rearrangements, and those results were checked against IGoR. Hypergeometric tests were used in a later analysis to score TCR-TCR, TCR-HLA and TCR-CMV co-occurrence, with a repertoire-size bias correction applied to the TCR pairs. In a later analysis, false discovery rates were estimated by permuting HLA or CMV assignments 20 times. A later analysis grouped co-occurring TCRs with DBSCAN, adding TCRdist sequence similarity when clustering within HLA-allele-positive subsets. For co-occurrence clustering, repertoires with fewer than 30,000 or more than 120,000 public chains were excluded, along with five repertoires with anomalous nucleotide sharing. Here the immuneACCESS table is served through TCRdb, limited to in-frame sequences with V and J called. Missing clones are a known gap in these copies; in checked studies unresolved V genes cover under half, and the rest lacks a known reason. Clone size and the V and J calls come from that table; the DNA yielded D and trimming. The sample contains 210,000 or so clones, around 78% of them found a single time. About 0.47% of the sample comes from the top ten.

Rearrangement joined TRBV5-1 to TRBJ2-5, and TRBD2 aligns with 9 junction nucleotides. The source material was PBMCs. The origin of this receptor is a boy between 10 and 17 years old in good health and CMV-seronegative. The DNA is TGCGCCAGCAGCCATGGGGCTGGTGGCGGGGGGGCTGTTGAGACCCAGTACTTC. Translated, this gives CASSHGAGGGGAVETQYF.